The rows below give T cell receptor beta chains drawn from one sample of a study of cytomegalovirus exposure and HLA in healthy donors. This table comes from immunoSEQ multiplex PCR, and its TCRdb copy is limited to in-frame clones, with some not included. The table shows 50,000 to 65,000 clones, with 73% occurring only once. Material for sequencing was PBMCs. Receptors originate from a man aged 18 to 29 in good health and CMV-seronegative. CDR3s include the opening cysteine and the closing phenylalanine or tryptophan. D genes are given only for firm matches. Clone sizes are given selectively: once, few, many, or a class where the clone is expanded.

D,size,V,J,CDR3,DNA
TRBD2,NA,TRBV7-9,TRBJ2-7,CASSFGLAGNEQYF,TGTGCCAGCAGCTTCGGACTAGCGGGCAACGAGCAGTACTTC
NA,NA,TRBV10-3,TRBJ1-2,CAIRPDGVYGYTF,TGTGCCATCAGACCCGACGGAGTCTATGGCTACACCTTC
NA,NA,TRBV29-1,TRBJ2-2,CSVRGLWELFF,TGCAGCGTTCGGGGTTTGTGGGAGCTGTTTTTT
NA,NA,TRBV4-1,TRBJ1-5,CASSQTSLKPQHF,TGCGCCAGCAGCCAAACTAGCTTAAAGCCCCAGCATTTT
TRBD1,NA,TRBV7-9,TRBJ1-1,CASSFRTGTNTEAFF,TGTGCCAGCAGCTTTAGGACAGGGACGAACACTGAAGCTTTCTTT
NA,few,TRBV10-3,TRBJ2-7,CAISEKLSYEQYF,TGTGCCATCAGTGAAAAACTTTCTTACGAGCAGTACTTC
NA,few,TRBV28,TRBJ1-4,CASSQRVSTKLFF,TGTGCCAGCAGTCAGAGGGTGTCGACGAAACTGTTTTTT
NA,NA,TRBV28,TRBJ1-5,CASSSTGIYQPQHF,TGTGCCAGCAGTAGTACAGGGATTTACCAGCCCCAGCATTTT
NA,NA,TRBV30,TRBJ1-2,CAWGGRNSNGYTF,TGTGCCTGGGGGGGCCGAAACTCAAATGGCTACACCTTC
TRBD1,NA,TRBV29-1,TRBJ2-7,CSATHGTGVYEQYF,TGCAGCGCCACCCACGGGACAGGGGTTTACGAGCAGTACTTC
NA,few,TRBV10-2,TRBJ1-2,CASSESGRPLYGYTF,TGCGCCAGCAGTGAGTCGGGCCGGCCCCTCTATGGCTACACCTTC
NA,NA,TRBV15,TRBJ2-1,CATSSPAGGEQFF,TGTGCCACCAGCAGCCCTGCCGGGGGTGAGCAGTTCTTC
TRBD2,once,TRBV13,TRBJ2-7,CASSSGGYEQYF,TGTGCCAGCAGCTCGGGGGGCTACGAGCAGTACTTC
NA,NA,TRBV18,TRBJ1-2,CASSPTTGYGYTF,TGTGCCAGCTCACCTACCACGGGCTATGGCTACACCTTC